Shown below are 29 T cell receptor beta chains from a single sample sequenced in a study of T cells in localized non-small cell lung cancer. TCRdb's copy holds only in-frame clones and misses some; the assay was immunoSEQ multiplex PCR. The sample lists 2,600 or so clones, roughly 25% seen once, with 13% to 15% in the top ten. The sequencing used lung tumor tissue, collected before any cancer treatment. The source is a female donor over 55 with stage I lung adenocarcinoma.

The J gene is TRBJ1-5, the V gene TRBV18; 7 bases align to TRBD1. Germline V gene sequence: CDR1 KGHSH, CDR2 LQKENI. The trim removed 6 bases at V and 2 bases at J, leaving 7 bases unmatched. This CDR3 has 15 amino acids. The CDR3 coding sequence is TGTGCCAGCTCCCTGGGACAGCAGGGCAATCAGCCCCAGCATTTT. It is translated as CASSLGQQGNQPQHF.

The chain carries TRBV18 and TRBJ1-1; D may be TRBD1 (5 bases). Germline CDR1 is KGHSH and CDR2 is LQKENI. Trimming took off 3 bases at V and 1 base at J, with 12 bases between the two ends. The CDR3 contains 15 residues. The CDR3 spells CASSPPGLGNTEAFF. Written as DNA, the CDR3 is TGTGCCAGCTCACCTCCGGGACTAGGGAACACTGAAGCTTTCTTT.

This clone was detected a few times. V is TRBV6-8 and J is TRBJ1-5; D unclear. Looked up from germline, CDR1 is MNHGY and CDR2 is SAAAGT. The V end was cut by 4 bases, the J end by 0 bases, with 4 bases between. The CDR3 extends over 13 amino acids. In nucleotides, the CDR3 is TGTGCCAGCAGTTTCAATAGCAATCAGCCCCAGCATTTT. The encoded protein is CASSFNSNQPQHF.

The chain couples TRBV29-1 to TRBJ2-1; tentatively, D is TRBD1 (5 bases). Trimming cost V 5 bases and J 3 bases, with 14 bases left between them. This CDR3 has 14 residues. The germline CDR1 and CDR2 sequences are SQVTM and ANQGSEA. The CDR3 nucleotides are TGCAGCGTTCGAACTTCAGGGCTCTACAATGAGCAGTTCTTC. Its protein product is CSVRTSGLYNEQFF.

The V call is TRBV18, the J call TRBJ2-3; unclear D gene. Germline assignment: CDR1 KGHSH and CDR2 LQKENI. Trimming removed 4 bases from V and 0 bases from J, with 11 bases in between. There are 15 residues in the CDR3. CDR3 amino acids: CASSQLGVSTDTQYF. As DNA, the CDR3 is TGTGCCAGCTCACAACTTGGGGTGAGCACAGATACGCAGTATTTT.

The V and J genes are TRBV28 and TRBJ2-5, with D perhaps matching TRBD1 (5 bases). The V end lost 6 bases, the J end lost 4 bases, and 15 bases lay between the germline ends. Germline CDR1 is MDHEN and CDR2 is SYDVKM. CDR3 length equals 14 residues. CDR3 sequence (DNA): TGTGCCAGCAGCTCCAGGACATTTGGAGAGACCCAGTACTTC. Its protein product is CASSSRTFGETQYF.

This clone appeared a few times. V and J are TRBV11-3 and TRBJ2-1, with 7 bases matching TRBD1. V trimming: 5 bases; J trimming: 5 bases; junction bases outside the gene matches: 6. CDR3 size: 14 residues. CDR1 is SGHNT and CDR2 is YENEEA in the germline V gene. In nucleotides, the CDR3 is TGTGCCAGCAGCGGTTACAGGGGAAACAATGAGCAGTTCTTC. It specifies CASSGYRGNNEQFF.

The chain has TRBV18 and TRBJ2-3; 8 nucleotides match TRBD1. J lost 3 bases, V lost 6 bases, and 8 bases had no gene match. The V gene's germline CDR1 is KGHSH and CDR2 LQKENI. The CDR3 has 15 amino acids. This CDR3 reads CASSLQGARTDTQYF. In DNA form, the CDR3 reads TGTGCCAGCTCCCTGCAGGGGGCGCGGACAGATACGCAGTATTTT. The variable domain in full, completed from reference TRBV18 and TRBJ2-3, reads NAGVMQNPRHLVRRRGQEARLRCSPMKGHSHVYWYRQLPEEGLKFMVYLQKENIIDESGMPKERFSAEFPKEGPSILRIQQVVRGDSAAYFCASSLQGARTDTQYFGPGTRLTVL.

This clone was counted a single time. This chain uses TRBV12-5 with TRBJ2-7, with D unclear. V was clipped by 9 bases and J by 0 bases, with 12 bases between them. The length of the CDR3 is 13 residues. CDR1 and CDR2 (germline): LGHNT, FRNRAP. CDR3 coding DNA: TGTGCTAGCAAAACAACGGACTCCTACGAGCAGTACTTC. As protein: CASKTTDSYEQYF.

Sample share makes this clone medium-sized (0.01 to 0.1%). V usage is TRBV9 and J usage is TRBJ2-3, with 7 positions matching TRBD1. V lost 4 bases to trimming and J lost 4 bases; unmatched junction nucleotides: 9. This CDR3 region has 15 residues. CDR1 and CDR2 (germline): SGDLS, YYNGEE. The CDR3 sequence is CASSPLQGLADTQYF. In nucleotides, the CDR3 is TGTGCCAGCAGCCCATTACAGGGGTTGGCAGATACGCAGTATTTT. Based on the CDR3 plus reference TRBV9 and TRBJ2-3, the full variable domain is DSGVTQTPKHLITATGQRVTLRCSPRSGDLSVYWYQQSLDQGLQFLIQYYNGEERAKGNILERFSAQQFPDLHSELNLSSLELGDSALYFCASSPLQGLADTQYFGPGTRLTVL.

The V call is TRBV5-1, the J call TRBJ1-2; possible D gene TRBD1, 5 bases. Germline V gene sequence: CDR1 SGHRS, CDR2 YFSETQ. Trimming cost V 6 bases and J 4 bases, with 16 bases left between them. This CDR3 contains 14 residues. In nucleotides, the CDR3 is TGCGCCAGCAATGCGGGCAGGGAGGCCTATGGCTACACCTTC. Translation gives CASNAGREAYGYTF. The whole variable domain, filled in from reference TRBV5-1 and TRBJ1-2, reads KAGVTQTPRYLIKTRGQQVTLSCSPISGHRSVSWYQQTPGQGLQFLFEYFSETQRNKGNFPGRFSGRQFSNSRSEMNVSTLELGDSALYLCASNAGREAYGYTFGSGTRLTVV.

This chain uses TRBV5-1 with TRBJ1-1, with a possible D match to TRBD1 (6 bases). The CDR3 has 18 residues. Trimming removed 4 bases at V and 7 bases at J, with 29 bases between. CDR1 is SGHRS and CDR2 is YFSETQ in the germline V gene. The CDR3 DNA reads TGCGCCAGCAGCCCCACACAGGGTTCGGCAATATCAGGACTTGAAGCTTTCTTT. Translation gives CASSPTQGSAISGLEAFF. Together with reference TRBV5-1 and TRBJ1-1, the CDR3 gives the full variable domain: KAGVTQTPRYLIKTRGQQVTLSCSPISGHRSVSWYQQTPGQGLQFLFEYFSETQRNKGNFPGRFSGRQFSNSRSEMNVSTLELGDSALYLCASSPTQGSAISGLEAFFGQGTRLTVV.

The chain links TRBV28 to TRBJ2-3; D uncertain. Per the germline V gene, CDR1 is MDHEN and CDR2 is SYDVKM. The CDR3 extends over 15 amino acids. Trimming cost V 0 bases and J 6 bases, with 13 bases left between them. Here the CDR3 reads CASSLWEGRWDTQYF. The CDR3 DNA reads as TGTGCCAGCAGTTTATGGGAAGGACGGTGGGATACGCAGTATTTT.

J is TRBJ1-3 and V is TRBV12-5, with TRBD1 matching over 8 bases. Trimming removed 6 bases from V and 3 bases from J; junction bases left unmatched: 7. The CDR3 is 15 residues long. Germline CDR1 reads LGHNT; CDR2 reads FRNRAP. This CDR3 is CASGKQGTGGNTIYF. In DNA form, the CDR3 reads TGTGCTAGTGGCAAGCAAGGGACAGGTGGAAACACCATATATTTT.

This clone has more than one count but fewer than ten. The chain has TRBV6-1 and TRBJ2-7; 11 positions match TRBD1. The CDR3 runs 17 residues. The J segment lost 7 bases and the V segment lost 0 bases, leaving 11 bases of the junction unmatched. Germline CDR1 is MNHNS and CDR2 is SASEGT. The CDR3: CASSEALLAGQGVEQYF. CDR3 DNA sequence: TGTGCCAGCAGTGAAGCGCTTCTGGCGGGACAGGGGGTAGAGCAGTACTTC.

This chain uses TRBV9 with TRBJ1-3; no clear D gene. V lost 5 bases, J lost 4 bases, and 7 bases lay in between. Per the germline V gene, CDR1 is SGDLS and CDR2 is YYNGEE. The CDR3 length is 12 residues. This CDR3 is CASSELGNTIYF. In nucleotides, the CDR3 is TGTGCCAGCAGTGAACTCGGAAACACCATATATTTT.

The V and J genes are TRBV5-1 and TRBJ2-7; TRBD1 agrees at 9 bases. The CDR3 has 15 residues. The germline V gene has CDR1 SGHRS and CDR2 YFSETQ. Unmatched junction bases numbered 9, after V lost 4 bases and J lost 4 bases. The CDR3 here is CASSLRPGTGYEQYF. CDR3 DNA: TGCGCCAGCAGCCTACGTCCCGGGACAGGGTACGAGCAGTACTTC.

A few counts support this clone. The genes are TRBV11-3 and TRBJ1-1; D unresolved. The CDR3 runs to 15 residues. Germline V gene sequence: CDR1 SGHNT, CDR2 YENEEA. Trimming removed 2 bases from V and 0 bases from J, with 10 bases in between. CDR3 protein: CASSLRAIMNTEAFF. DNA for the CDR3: TGTGCCAGCAGCTTACGGGCCATAATGAACACTGAAGCTTTCTTT.

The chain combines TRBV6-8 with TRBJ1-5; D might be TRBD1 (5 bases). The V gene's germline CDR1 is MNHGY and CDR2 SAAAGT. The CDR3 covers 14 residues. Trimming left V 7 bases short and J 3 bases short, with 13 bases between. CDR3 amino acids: CASTPTANNQPQHF. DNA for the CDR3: TGTGCCAGCACCCCGACAGCGAACAATCAGCCCCAGCATTTT.

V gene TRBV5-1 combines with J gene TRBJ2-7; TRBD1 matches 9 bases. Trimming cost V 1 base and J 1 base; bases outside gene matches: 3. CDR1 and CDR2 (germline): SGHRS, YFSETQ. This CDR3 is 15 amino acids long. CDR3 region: CASSLTGGTSYEQYF. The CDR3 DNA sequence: TGCGCCAGCAGCTTGACAGGGGGCACGTCCTACGAGCAGTACTTC.

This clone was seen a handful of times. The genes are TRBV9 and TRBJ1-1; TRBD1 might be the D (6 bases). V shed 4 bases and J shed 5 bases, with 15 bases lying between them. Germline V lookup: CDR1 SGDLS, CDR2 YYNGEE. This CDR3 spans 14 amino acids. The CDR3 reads CASSQGTRGTEAFF. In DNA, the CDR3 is TGTGCCAGCAGCCAGGGGACTAGGGGAACTGAAGCTTTCTTT. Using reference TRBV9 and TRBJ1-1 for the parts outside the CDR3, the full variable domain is DSGVTQTPKHLITATGQRVTLRCSPRSGDLSVYWYQQSLDQGLQFLIQYYNGEERAKGNILERFSAQQFPDLHSELNLSSLELGDSALYFCASSQGTRGTEAFFGQGTRLTVV.

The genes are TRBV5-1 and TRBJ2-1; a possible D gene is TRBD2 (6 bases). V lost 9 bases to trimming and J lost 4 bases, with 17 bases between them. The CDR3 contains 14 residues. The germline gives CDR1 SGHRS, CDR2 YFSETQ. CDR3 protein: CATGGGDFYNEQFF. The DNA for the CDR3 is TGCGCCACCGGTGGTGGGGACTTTTACAATGAGCAGTTCTTC.

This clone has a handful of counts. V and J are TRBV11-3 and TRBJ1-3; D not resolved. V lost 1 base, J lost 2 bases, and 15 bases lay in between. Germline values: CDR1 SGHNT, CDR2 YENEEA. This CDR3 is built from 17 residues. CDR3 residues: CASSLVAYLSPGNTIYF. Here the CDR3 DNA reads TGTGCCAGCAGCTTAGTGGCCTACTTAAGCCCTGGAAACACCATATATTTT.

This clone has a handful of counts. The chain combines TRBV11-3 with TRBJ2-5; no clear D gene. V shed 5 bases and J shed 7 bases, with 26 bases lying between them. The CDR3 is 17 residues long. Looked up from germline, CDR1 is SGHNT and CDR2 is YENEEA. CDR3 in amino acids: CASSPVIAVHQVGTQYF. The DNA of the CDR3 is TGTGCCAGCAGCCCGGTAATTGCGGTCCACCAGGTCGGGACCCAGTACTTC.

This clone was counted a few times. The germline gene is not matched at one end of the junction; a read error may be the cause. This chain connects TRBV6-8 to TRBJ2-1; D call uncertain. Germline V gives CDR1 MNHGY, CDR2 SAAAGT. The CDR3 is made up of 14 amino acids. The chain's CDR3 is CASSIVGGYKEQFF. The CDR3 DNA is TGTGCCAGCAGTATCGTCGGCGGCTACAAAGAGCAGTTCTTC.

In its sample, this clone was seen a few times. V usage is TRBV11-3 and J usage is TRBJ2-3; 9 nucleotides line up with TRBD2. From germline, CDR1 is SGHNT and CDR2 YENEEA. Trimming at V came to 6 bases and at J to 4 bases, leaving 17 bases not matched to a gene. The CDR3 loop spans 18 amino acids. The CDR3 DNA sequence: TGTGCCAGCAGACCTATGCTAGCGGGGTCCCCCATCTCAGATACGCAGTATTTT. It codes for CASRPMLAGSPISDTQYF.

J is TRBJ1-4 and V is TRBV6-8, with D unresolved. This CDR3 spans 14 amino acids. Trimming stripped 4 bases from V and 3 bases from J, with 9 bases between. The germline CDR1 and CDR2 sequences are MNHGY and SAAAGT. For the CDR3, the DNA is TGTGCCAGCAGTTCCCCGGAGCCTAATGAAAAACTGTTTTTT. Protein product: CASSSPEPNEKLFF.

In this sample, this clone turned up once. This CDR3 is CASRGQGNIGEQFF. CDR3 sequence (DNA): TGCGCCAGCCGCGGACAGGGAAATATAGGTGAGCAGTTCTTC. The rearrangement joins TRBV5-1 to TRBJ2-1; 8 bases line up with TRBD1. The CDR3 has 14 amino acids. The germline V gene encodes CDR1 SGHRS and CDR2 YFSETQ. V lost 7 bases, J lost 9 bases, and 12 bases stayed unmatched.

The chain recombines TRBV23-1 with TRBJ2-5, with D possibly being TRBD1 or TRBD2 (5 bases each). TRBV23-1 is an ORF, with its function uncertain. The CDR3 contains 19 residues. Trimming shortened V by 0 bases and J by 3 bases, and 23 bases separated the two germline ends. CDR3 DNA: TGCGCCAGCAGTCAATCGGAGGAGAACCCAAGAGGGACCAAAGAGACCCAGTACTTC. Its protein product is CASSQSEENPRGTKETQYF.